This TCR beta chain was profiled in a study of cytomegalovirus exposure and HLA in healthy donors. Study at large: Inside one of the first data releases sat around 85 million unique TCRs taken from HLA-typed donors. Findings and caveats of the study: Later analysis suggested links between common viral pathogens and several top significant clusters. Association of a missense DCLRE1C variant with TCR beta V- and J-gene trimming was reported in a later analysis.

Germline V gives CDR1 SGHRS, CDR2 YFSETQ. With V trimmed by 4 bases and J by 4 bases, 7 bases remained unmatched. The CDR3 has 14 residues. As concerns this clone: Its matching antigen is unknown.

A multiplex PCR was run with 60 Vbeta primers and 13 Jbeta primers. Authors' analysis steps: In a later analysis, tens of millions of unique TCR beta chains included roughly 11 million shared by two or more donors. Using immunoSEQ multiplex PCR, the repertoire was profiled, and TCRdb retains in-frame clones only, with some absent. V and J calls and clone size come straight from that table; D and trimming were deduced from the DNA. The data show 130,000 to 150,000 clones, 60% to 85% seen once. This sequence originates from a male donor in good health and CMV-seronegative. The specimen was PBMCs. The chain uses TRBV5-1 and TRBJ2-5; the match to TRBD2 covers 7 bases. The CDR3 DNA is TGCGCCAGCAGCGGGACCACGGGGGGAGAGACCCAGTACTTC. Protein product: CASSGTTGGETQYF.